This T cell receptor beta chain came from a study of T-cell reconstitution after alpha-beta-depleted transplantation in children. Only a few counts were recorded for this clonotype. Its antigen is not known. V gave up 7 bases and J gave up 4 bases; unmatched junction bases: 6. CDR1 MNHEY and CDR2 SVGEGT come from the germline V gene. The CDR3 sequence is 13 residues long. Overall study results and limits: Surviving recipient cells, namely T cells and thymic progenitors, were the source of high day-60 TCRbeta diversity in some patients. A year post-transplant, T-cell counts and diversity derived mostly from newly produced T cells. Several hundred graft clones that had expanded were reportedly the source of alpha-beta T cells about two months after transplant.

The library targeted TCRbeta and was prepared with unique molecular identifiers. TCRdb reprocessed the PCR reads with MiXCR, giving one entry per CDR3 protein. The repertoire includes 500,000 to 750,000 distinct CDR3 sequences, over 10% of them detected once, and about 2.2% sits in the top ten. The sequence was collected from a male patient aged 10 to 17 who had a stem cell transplant for acute myeloid leukemia, so the T cells may come from the graft donor. This chain connects TRBV6-2 or TRBV6-3 to TRBJ1-1, with 7 bases fitting TRBD1. The sequenced sample was PBMCs, mostly from graft donor cells, obtained 360 days after TCRalphabeta/CD19-depleted stem cell transplant. In DNA, the CDR3 is TGTGCCAGCACCGCAGACAGGGTCACTGAAGCTTTCTTT. Residues: CASTADRVTEAFF.